Shown below are 20 T cell receptor beta chains from a single sample sequenced in a study of T cell changes during pregnancy in multiple sclerosis. Here immunoSEQ multiplex PCR was the method, and the copy in TCRdb shows in-frame clones only, minus some. The data contain approximately 71,000 clones, over 85% of them singletons. The sequencing used peripheral blood, collected in the second trimester of pregnancy. The receptors stem from a female donor with multiple sclerosis, enrolled in a pregnancy study.

The V call is TRBV2, the J call TRBJ1-2, with a possible D match to TRBD1 (5 bases). Germline assignment: CDR1 SNHLY and CDR2 FYNNEI. V gave up 5 bases and J gave up 2 bases, with 12 bases separating them. CDR3 length: 14 residues. Written as DNA, the CDR3 is TGTGCCAGCAGTCAGGACAACCAGAACTATGGCTACACCTTC. The encoded protein is CASSQDNQNYGYTF.

For the CDR3, the DNA is TGTGCCAGTACCAGGACTAGCGGGAACACGCAGTATTTT. Translating gives CASTRTSGNTQYF. The gene calls are TRBV19 and TRBJ2-3, with 12 bases lining up with TRBD2. Germline V CDR1 and CDR2: LNHDA, SQIVND (reference sequence). The trim removed 7 bases at V and 9 bases at J, leaving 5 bases unmatched. This CDR3 comprises 13 residues. Based on the CDR3 plus reference TRBV19 and TRBJ2-3, the full variable domain is DGGITQSPKYLFRKEGQNVTLSCEQNLNHDAMYWYRQDPGQGLRLIYYSQIVNDFQKGDIAEGYSVSREKKESFPLTVTSAQKNPTAFYLCASTRTSGNTQYFGPGTRLTVL.

The chain links TRBV5-6 to TRBJ2-5; D perhaps matches TRBD2 (5 bases). Trimming removed 4 bases at V and 4 bases at J, with 11 bases between. Germline loops: CDR1 SGHDT, CDR2 YYEEEE. CDR3 length: 13 residues. CDR3 protein: CASSRREPETQYF. DNA of the CDR3: TGTGCCAGCAGCCGCCGGGAACCAGAGACCCAGTACTTC.

V and J are TRBV19 and TRBJ2-3; 8 nucleotides match TRBD2. The V gene's germline CDR1 is LNHDA and CDR2 SQIVND (reference sequence). CDR3 length: 16 residues. V dropped 3 bases and J dropped 0; count of bases not matched to a gene: 5. The DNA for the CDR3 is TGTGCCAGTAGTATGAGAGCGGGAGCTAGCACAGATACGCAGTATTTT. Protein product: CASSMRAGASTDTQYF.

This clone was found once. The chain combines TRBV6-5 with TRBJ2-7; TRBD1 agrees at 7 bases. Germline V gives CDR1 MNHEY, CDR2 SVGAGI. After removal of 1 base from V and 4 bases from J, the junction contained 4 bases not matched to a gene. This CDR3 spans 14 amino acids. CDR3 sequence reads: CASSYYRGNYEQYF. The DNA for the CDR3 is TGTGCCAGCAGTTACTACAGGGGTAATTACGAGCAGTACTTC.

The CDR3 nucleotides read TGTGCCAGCAGCTTAAGTGGGACAGGGGACAATGAGCAGTTCTTC. The encoded protein is CASSLSGTGDNEQFF. V usage is TRBV7-3 and J usage is TRBJ2-1; 10 nucleotides line up with TRBD1. Germline CDR1 SGHTA, CDR2 FQGTGA. This CDR3 region has 15 residues. J lost 5 bases, V lost 1 base, and 2 bases had no gene match.

The chain combines TRBV25-1 with TRBJ1-1, with 7 bases identical to TRBD1. CDR3 length: 14 residues. Germline V gene sequence: CDR1 MGHDK, CDR2 SYGVNS. With V trimmed by 3 bases and J by 1 base, 2 bases remained unmatched. The CDR3 bases are TGTGCCAGCAGTGATACAGGGGCGAACACTGAAGCTTTCTTT. It is translated as CASSDTGANTEAFF.

The chain links TRBV5-4 to TRBJ1-1, with D possibly matching TRBD1 (6 bases). V lost 4 bases, J lost 5 bases, and 15 bases lay in between. CDR1 and CDR2 (germline): SGHNT, YYREEE (reference sequence). This CDR3 region has 14 residues. CDR3 DNA sequence: TGTGCCAGCAGCAATCGACAGGTGGGGACTGAAGCTTTCTTT. Residues: CASSNRQVGTEAFF. Based on the CDR3 plus reference TRBV5-4 and TRBJ1-1, the full variable domain is ETGVTQSPTHLIKTRGQQVTLRCSSQSGHNTVSWYQQALGQGPQFIFQYYREEENGRGNFPPRFSGLQFPNYSSELNVNALELDDSALYLCASSNRQVGTEAFFGQGTRLTVV.

V usage is TRBV29-1 and J usage is TRBJ2-5; TRBD1 matches 8 bases. The CDR3 totals 15 residues. Per germline, CDR1 SQVTM and CDR2 ANQGSEA. V trimming: 6 bases; J trimming: 1 base; junction bases outside the gene matches: 10. Written as DNA, the CDR3 is TGCAGCGTGGGGGGACAGGAAAGTCCCCAAGAGACCCAGTACTTC. Amino acid sequence: CSVGGQESPQETQYF.

The chain recombines TRBV21-1 with TRBJ2-4; TRBD1 was called by the table and not checked on the DNA. TRBV21-1 has pseudogene status. The CDR3 spans 17 residues. The CDR3 loop is CASTAQGQGKVRDIQYF. The DNA for the CDR3 is TGTGCCAGTACTGCTCAGGGACAGGGGAAGGTTAGAGACATTCAGTACTTC.

The gene calls are TRBV7-4 and TRBJ1-1, with TRBD1 as a possible D gene (5 bases). V was cut by 5 bases and J by 3 bases, with 13 bases left in between. The CDR3 has 14 residues. Germline V lookup: CDR1 SGHVT, CDR2 SQSDAQ. As DNA, the CDR3 is TGTGCCAGCAGCATTCCAGGGTTGTACACTGAAGCTTTCTTT. It yields the protein CASSIPGLYTEAFF.

The chain employs TRBV6-4 and TRBJ2-1; perhaps TRBD2 as D (5 bases). There are 16 residues in the CDR3. With 3 bases removed from V and 5 bases from J, the gap between germline ends came to 17 bases. Per germline, CDR1 MRHNA and CDR2 SNTAGT. The CDR3 DNA is TGTGCCAGCAGTGAATCAGAGGGCCTTCCCCACAATGAGCAGTTCTTC. Its translation: CASSESEGLPHNEQFF.

The CDR3 protein is CASSLGLSSEQYF. CDR3 DNA: TGTGCCAGCAGCTTAGGTTTATCGAGTGAGCAGTACTTC. The chain combines TRBV11-2 with TRBJ2-7; the D is unclear. The CDR3 runs to 13 residues. The V gene's germline CDR1 is SGHAT and CDR2 FQNNGV. The germline V and J ends were trimmed by 1 base and 7 bases, with 11 bases remaining between them.

This clone was observed a single time. V and J are TRBV15 and TRBJ2-7; 11 bases agree with TRBD2. V lost 1 base and J lost 4; bases outside the gene matches: 3. The CDR3 consists of 15 residues. Germline V CDR1 and CDR2: LNHNV, YYDKDF (reference sequence). CDR3 region: CATSRGASGGYEQYF. The DNA of the CDR3 is TGTGCCACCAGCAGAGGGGCTAGCGGGGGGTACGAGCAGTACTTC.

This rearrangement joins TRBV27 to TRBJ1-2; 8 bases are a match to TRBD1. J lost 5 bases, V lost 0 bases, and 2 bases had no gene match. Germline V gives CDR1 MNHEY, CDR2 SMNVEV (reference sequence). CDR3 length: 14 residues. The CDR3 loop is CASSLSTGEYGYTF. The CDR3 coding sequence is TGTGCCAGCAGTTTATCGACAGGGGAATATGGCTACACCTTC.

This clone came up once. The J gene is TRBJ2-7, the V gene TRBV14; D is undetermined. Trimming stripped 3 bases from V and 6 bases from J, with 9 bases between. This CDR3 is built from 12 residues. Per the germline V gene, CDR1 is SGHDN and CDR2 is FVKESK. The CDR3 DNA reads TGTGCCAGCAGCCACGACTCTCCCGAGCAGTACTTC. Its translation is CASSHDSPEQYF.

V and J are TRBV30 and TRBJ1-4, with no clear D. Germline V gene sequence: CDR1 GTSNPN, CDR2 SVGIG (reference sequence). Trimming left V 1 base short and J 4 bases short, with 7 bases between. This CDR3 is 13 amino acids long. The CDR3 DNA is TGTGCCTGGAGTGGAGGATTTAATGAAAAACTGTTTTTT. This encodes CAWSGGFNEKLFF.

In this sample, this clone turned up once. The CDR3 sequence is CASSVGGLVDTEAFF. The CDR3, as DNA: TGTGCCAGCAGCGTAGGGGGCCTGGTGGACACTGAAGCTTTCTTT. The rearrangement links TRBV9 to TRBJ1-1; perhaps TRBD1 as D (5 bases). Germline V gene sequence: CDR1 SGDLS, CDR2 YYNGEE. Trimming cost V 0 bases and J 3 bases, with 12 bases left between them. This CDR3 contains 15 residues.

The chain is built from TRBV6-4 and TRBJ1-1; 9 nucleotides align to TRBD1. The CDR3 covers 15 residues. Germline V CDR1 and CDR2: MRHNA, SNTAGT. The ends lost 6 bases at V and 0 bases at J; junction bases unmatched: 5. This CDR3 is CASSAGTGMNTEAFF. The CDR3 DNA sequence: TGTGCCAGCAGCGCCGGGACAGGGATGAACACTGAAGCTTTCTTT.

Written as DNA, the CDR3 is TGTGCCAGCAGCTTAGGGGGGACAGGGCTCTACGAGCAGTACTTC. Amino acids: CASSLGGTGLYEQYF. The chain recombines TRBV7-9 with TRBJ2-7; TRBD1 matches at 9 bases. Per the germline V gene, CDR1 is SEHNR and CDR2 is FQNEAQ (reference sequence). This CDR3 contains 15 residues. With V trimmed by 1 base and J by 3 bases, 4 bases remained unmatched. Full variable domain (missing parts from reference TRBV7-9 and TRBJ2-7): DTGVSQNPRHKITKRGQNVTFRCDPISEHNRLYWYRQTLGQGPEFLTYFQNEAQLEKSRLLSDRFSAERPKGSFSTLEIQRTEQGDSAMYLCASSLGGTGLYEQYFGPGTRLTVT.